This T cell receptor (beta chain) was sequenced for a study of coeliac disease. Data came from immunoSEQ multiplex PCR; TCRdb stores just in-frame clones and leaves some out. The sample gives roughly 4,200 clones, 64% of which show up once; approximately 23% is in the top ten. The germline gives CDR1 SQVTM, CDR2 ANQGSEA. V was clipped by 5 bases and J by 5 bases; unmatched bases: 16. CDR3 size: 18 residues. The receptor's source is a young woman without celiac disease. The J gene is TRBJ2-1, the V gene TRBV29-1, with 12 bases identical to TRBD1. The sequenced sample was lymphocytes from the gut lamina propria. The CDR3 coding sequence is TGCAGCGTTAAACGTCCCGGGACAGGGGGCAGATTCAACAATGAGCAGTTCTTC. This codes for CSVKRPGTGGRFNNEQFF.